The rows below give T cell receptor beta chains drawn from one sample of a study of OX40 agonist ivuxolimab in advanced cancers. Assay used: immunoSEQ multiplex PCR; TCRdb lists only in-frame clones, some missing. Among 100,000 to 130,000 clones, 80% to 95% were seen once, and the ten largest hold roughly 0.61%. The material was CD4+ or CD8+ T cells sorted from blood, obtained in a trial of the OX40 agonist ivuxolimab. These receptors were collected from an adult with an advanced solid tumor such as melanoma, head and neck, liver or kidney cancer. The CDR3 runs from the conserved cysteine through the conserved F or W. The D gene is left open where the match is weak.

d_gene: TRBD2
v_gene: TRBV7-8
j_gene: TRBJ2-1
CDR3aa: CASSPYRGGSYNEQFF

d_gene: TRBD2
v_gene: TRBV2
j_gene: TRBJ2-3
CDR3aa: CASNPSGGPDTQYF

d_gene: TRBD1
v_gene: TRBV10-3
j_gene: TRBJ2-5
CDR3aa: CAIRNGDRAEETQYF

d_gene: TRBD2
v_gene: TRBV10-3
j_gene: TRBJ2-7
CDR3aa: CAIRPSGTSGIGAYEQYF

d_gene: -
v_gene: TRBV30
j_gene: TRBJ1-4
CDR3aa: CAWSAAWTDGEKLFF

d_gene: -
v_gene: TRBV5-4
j_gene: TRBJ2-3
CDR3aa: CASSLDRGGRHTDTQYF

d_gene: TRBD1
v_gene: TRBV29-1
j_gene: TRBJ2-1
CDR3aa: CSVGRTGDFNEQFF

d_gene: -
v_gene: TRBV5-6
j_gene: TRBJ1-3
CDR3aa: CASSLGQDYSGNTIYF

d_gene: TRBD1
v_gene: TRBV6-4
j_gene: TRBJ1-5
CDR3aa: CASSVQGDSNQPQHF

d_gene: TRBD1
v_gene: TRBV2
j_gene: TRBJ2-2
CDR3aa: CASAKTGGWTGELFF

d_gene: TRBD1
v_gene: TRBV25-1
j_gene: TRBJ2-7
CDR3aa: CASTSGTGSMKQYF

d_gene: -
v_gene: TRBV21-1
j_gene: TRBJ1-4
CDR3aa: CASSERLDFRGSGEKLFF

d_gene: TRBD1
v_gene: TRBV6-5
j_gene: TRBJ1-1
CDR3aa: CASRDRGYEGTEAFF

d_gene: -
v_gene: TRBV12-5
j_gene: TRBJ1-1
CDR3aa: CASGRGLRDTEAFF

d_gene: -
v_gene: TRBV6-1
j_gene: TRBJ2-6
CDR3aa: CASSEQGRISGANVLTF

d_gene: TRBD1
v_gene: TRBV5-4
j_gene: TRBJ1-2
CDR3aa: CASSLGGTGGSGYTF

d_gene: -
v_gene: TRBV6-6
j_gene: TRBJ2-5
CDR3aa: CASSSSGFQETQYF

d_gene: TRBD2
v_gene: TRBV27
j_gene: TRBJ2-3
CDR3aa: CASSRRPGGNTDTQYF

d_gene: -
v_gene: TRBV5-4
j_gene: TRBJ1-2
CDR3aa: CASSLDAGYTF

d_gene: -
v_gene: TRBV19
j_gene: TRBJ1-3
CDR3aa: CASTKQGTGNTIYF

d_gene: -
v_gene: TRBV14
j_gene: TRBJ2-5
CDR3aa: CASSRLGRQETQYF

d_gene: -
v_gene: TRBV5-4
j_gene: TRBJ1-1
CDR3aa: CASTPMGGYGNTEAFF

d_gene: TRBD2
v_gene: TRBV6-5
j_gene: TRBJ2-2
CDR3aa: CASSFLAGVPTGELFF

d_gene: TRBD1
v_gene: TRBV7-3
j_gene: TRBJ2-1
CDR3aa: CASSRNPYRGNEQFF